This record covers a single T cell receptor (beta chain). The data were obtained in a study of blood T cell repertoires in COVID-19. In the authors' workflow: The authors estimated nucleated cell counts from reference gene primer amplification. Clones were read by immunoSEQ multiplex PCR, and TCRdb kept only the in-frame ones, dropping some. V, J and clone size were drawn from that table, and D and trimming were deduced from the DNA. The table lists approximately 200,000 clones, about 85% of them singletons. Looked up from germline, CDR1 is KGHSH and CDR2 is LQKENI. CDR3 length: 12 residues. V was trimmed by 4 bases and J by 3 bases, leaving 3 bases between them.

This chain uses TRBV18 with TRBJ2-2; D remains unclear. This receptor was identified in a woman in her thirties or forties with COVID-19, enrolled during active disease. Material for sequencing was peripheral blood. The CDR3 sequence: CASSRDTGELFF. The CDR3 nucleotides are TGTGCCAGCTCACGCGACACCGGGGAGCTGTTTTTT.